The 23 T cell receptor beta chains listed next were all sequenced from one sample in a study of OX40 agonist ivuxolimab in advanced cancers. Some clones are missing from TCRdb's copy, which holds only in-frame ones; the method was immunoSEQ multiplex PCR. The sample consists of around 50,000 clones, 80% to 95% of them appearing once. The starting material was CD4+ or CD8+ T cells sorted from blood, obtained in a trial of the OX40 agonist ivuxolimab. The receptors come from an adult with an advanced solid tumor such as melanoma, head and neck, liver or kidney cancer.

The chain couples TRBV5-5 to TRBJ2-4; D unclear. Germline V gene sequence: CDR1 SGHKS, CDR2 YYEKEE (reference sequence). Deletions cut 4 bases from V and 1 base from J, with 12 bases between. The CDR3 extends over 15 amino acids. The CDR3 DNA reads TGTGCCAGCAGCAGTTGGAGTGGGGCCAAAAACATTCAGTACTTC. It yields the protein CASSSWSGAKNIQYF. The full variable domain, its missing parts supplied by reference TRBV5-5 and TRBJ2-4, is DAGVTQSPTHLIKTRGQQVTLRCSPISGHKSVSWYQQVLGQGPQFIFQYYEKEERGRGNFPDRFSARQFPNYSSELNVNALLLGDSALYLCASSSWSGAKNIQYFGAGTRLSVL.

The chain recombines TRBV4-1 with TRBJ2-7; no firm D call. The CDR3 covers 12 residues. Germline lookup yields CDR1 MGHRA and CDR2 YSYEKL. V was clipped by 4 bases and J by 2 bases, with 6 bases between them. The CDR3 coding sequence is TGCGCCAGCAGCCCTGGCCCCTACGAGCAGTACTTC. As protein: CASSPGPYEQYF.

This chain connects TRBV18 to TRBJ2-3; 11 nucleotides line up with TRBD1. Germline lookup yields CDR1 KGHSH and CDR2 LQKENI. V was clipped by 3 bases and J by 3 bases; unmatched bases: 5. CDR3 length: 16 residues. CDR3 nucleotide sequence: TGTGCCAGCTCACCGGACAGGGGGCGGGGTACAGATACGCAGTATTTT. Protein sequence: CASSPDRGRGTDTQYF.

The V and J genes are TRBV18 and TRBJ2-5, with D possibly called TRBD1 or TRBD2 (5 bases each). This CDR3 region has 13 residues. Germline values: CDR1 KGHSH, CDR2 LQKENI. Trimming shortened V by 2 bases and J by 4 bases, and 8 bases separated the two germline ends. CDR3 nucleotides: TGTGCCAGCTCACCAGTGGGGGTAGAGACCCAGTACTTC. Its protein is CASSPVGVETQYF.

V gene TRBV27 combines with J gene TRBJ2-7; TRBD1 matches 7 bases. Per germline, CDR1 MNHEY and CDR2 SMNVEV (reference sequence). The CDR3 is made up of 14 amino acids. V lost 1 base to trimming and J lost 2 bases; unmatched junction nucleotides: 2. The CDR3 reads CASSLYRGPYEQYF. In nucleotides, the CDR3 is TGTGCCAGCAGTTTATACAGGGGTCCCTACGAGCAGTACTTC.

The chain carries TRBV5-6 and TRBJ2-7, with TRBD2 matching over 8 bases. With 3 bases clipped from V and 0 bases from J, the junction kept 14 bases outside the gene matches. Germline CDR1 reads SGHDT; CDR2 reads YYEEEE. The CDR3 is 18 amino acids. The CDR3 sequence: CASSSLLSERGPSYEQYF. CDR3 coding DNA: TGTGCCAGCAGCTCATTGCTTAGCGAGCGGGGGCCCTCCTACGAGCAGTACTTC.

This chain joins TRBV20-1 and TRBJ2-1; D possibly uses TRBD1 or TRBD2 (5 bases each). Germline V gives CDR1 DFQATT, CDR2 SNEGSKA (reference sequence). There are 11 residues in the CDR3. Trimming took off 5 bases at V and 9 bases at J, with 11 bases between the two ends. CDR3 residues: CSAGGRGEQFF. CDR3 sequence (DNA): TGCAGTGCTGGGGGACGGGGTGAGCAGTTCTTC.

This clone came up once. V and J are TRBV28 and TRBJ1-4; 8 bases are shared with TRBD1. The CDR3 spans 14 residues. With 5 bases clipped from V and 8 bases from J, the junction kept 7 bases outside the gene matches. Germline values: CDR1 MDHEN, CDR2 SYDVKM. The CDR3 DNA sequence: TGTGCCAGCAGTCCTGACAGGGGTGAAGAAAAACTGTTTTTT. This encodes CASSPDRGEEKLFF.

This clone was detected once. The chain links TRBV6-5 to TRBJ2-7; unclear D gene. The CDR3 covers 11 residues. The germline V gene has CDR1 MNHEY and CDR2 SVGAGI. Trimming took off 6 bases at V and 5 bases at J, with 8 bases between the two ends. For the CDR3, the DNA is TGTGCCAGCAGATCAGTTAACGAGCAGTACTTC. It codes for CASRSVNEQYF.

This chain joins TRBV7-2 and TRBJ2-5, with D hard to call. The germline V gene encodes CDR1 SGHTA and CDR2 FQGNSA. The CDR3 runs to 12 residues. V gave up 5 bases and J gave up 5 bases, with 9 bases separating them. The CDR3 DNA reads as TGTGCCAGCAGCCCCCGTAGGGAGACCCAGTACTTC. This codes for CASSPRRETQYF.

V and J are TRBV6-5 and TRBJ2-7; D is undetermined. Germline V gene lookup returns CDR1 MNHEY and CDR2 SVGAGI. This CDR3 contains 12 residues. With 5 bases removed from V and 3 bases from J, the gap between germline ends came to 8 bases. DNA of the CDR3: TGTGCCAGCAGTGTAGGTTTCTACGAGCAGTACTTC. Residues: CASSVGFYEQYF.

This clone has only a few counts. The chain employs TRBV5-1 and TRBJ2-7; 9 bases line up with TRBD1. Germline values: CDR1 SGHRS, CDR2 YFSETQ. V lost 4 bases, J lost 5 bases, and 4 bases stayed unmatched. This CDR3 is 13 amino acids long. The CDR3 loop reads CASSRRDRDEQYF. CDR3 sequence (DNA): TGCGCCAGCAGCAGGCGGGACAGGGACGAGCAGTACTTC.

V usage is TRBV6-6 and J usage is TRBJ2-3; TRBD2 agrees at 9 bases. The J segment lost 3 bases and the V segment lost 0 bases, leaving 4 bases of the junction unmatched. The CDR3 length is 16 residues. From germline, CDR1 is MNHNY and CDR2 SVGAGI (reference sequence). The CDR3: CASSYSASGITDTQYF. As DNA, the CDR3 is TGTGCCAGCAGTTACTCGGCTAGCGGGATAACAGATACGCAGTATTTT.

CDR3 sequence: CASSPNQGFGNTIYF. Written as DNA, the CDR3 is TGTGCCAGCTCACCAAATCAAGGTTTTGGAAACACCATATATTTT. V usage is TRBV18 and J usage is TRBJ1-3; D is ambiguous. The CDR3 loop spans 15 amino acids. V was trimmed by 2 bases and J by 3 bases, leaving 11 bases between them. Germline V gene sequence: CDR1 KGHSH, CDR2 LQKENI.

The CDR3 DNA sequence: TGTGCCAGCAGACAGGGGGCTGAGAGTCAGCCCCAGCATTTT. Translation gives CASRQGAESQPQHF. The V gene is TRBV6-1, the J gene TRBJ1-5; 9 bases align to TRBD1. CDR3 size: 14 residues. J gave up 6 bases and V 6 bases, and 6 bases lay outside the gene matches. CDR1 MNHNS and CDR2 SASEGT come from the germline V gene.

This CDR3 is CASSLVRTDTYEQYF. The CDR3 nucleotides read TGTGCCAGCAGCTTAGTTAGGACTGACACCTACGAGCAGTACTTC. The V call is TRBV11-3, the J call TRBJ2-7; tentatively, D is TRBD2 (5 bases). Germline V CDR1 and CDR2: SGHNT, YENEEA. There are 15 residues in the CDR3. V lost 1 base and J lost 2, with 12 bases in between.

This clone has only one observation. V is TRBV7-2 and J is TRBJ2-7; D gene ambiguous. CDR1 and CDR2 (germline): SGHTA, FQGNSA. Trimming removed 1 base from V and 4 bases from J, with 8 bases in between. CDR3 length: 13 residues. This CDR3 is CASSLDRLYEQYF. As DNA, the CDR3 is TGTGCCAGCAGCTTAGATCGGTTATACGAGCAGTACTTC.

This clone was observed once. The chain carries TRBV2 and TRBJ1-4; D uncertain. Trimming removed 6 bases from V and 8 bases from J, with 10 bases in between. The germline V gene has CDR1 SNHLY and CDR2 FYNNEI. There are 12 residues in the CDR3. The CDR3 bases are TGTGCCAGCAGCGAGGGTGGCGAAAAACTGTTTTTT. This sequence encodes CASSEGGEKLFF.

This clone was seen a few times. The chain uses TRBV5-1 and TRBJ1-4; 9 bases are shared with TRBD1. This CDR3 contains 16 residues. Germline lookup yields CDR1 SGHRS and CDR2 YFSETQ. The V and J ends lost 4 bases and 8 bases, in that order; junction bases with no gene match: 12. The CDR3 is CASSTLPGTGIEKLFF. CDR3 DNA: TGCGCCAGCAGCACCCTACCCGGGACAGGGATCGAAAAACTGTTTTTT.

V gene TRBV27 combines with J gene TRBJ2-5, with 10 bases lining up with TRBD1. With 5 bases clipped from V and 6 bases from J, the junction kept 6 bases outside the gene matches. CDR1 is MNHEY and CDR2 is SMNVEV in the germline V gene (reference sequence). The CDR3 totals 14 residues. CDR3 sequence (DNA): TGTGCCAGCAGTCCCGGACAGGGGGGAAAGACCCAGTACTTC. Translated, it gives CASSPGQGGKTQYF.

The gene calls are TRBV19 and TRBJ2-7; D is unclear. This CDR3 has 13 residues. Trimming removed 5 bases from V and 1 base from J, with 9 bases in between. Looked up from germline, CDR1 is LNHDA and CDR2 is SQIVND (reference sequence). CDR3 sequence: CASSPQMSYEQYF. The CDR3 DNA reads TGTGCCAGTAGTCCCCAGATGTCCTACGAGCAGTACTTC.

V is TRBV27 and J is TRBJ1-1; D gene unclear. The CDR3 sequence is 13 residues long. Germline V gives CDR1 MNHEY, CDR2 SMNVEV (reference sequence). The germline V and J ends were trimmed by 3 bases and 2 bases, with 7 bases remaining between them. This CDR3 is CASSLEGNTEAFF. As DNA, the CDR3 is TGTGCCAGCAGTTTGGAGGGTAACACTGAAGCTTTCTTT.

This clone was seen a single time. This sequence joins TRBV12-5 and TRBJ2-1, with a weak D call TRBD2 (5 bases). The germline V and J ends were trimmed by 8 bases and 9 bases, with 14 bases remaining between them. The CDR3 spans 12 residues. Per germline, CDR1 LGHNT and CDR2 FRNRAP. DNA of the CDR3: TGTGCTAGTACCCGGGAATTCGGTGAGCAGTTCTTC. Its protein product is CASTREFGEQFF. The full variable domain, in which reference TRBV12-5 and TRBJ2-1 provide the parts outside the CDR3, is DARVTQTPRHKVTEMGQEVTMRCQPILGHNTVFWYRQTMMQGLELLAYFRNRAPLDDSGMPKDRFSAEMPDATLATLKIQPSEPRDSAVYFCASTREFGEQFFGPGTRLTVL.